This TCR beta chain came from a study of shared clonotypes between healthy human individuals. Study-wide results and limits: The donor pool, a small one, limited the genetic and exposure-history diversity represented. Only blood underwent sampling, and tissue repertoires likely differ.

CDR1 and CDR2 from the germline V gene are LNHDA and SQIVND (reference sequence). The CDR3 is 18 residues long. J was trimmed by 7 bases and V by 1 base; bases with no gene match: 15. A note on this clone: Its antigen remains unknown.

Assay used: immunoSEQ multiplex PCR; TCRdb lists only in-frame clones, some missing. The sample contains about 1.5 million clones, approximately 98% of which appear only once. Material: naive CD4+ T cells sorted from blood. Subset described: CD45RA+ positively selected. The V call is TRBV19, the J call TRBJ1-5; TRBD1 matches 8 bases. The origin of this receptor is a man aged 25 to 40 in good health. The CDR3 reads CASSIAPENGQGDQPQHF. DNA of the CDR3: TGTGCCAGTAGTATAGCCCCCGAAAATGGACAGGGTGACCAGCCCCAGCATTTT.